This TCR beta chain was captured by sequencing in a study of human T cells and chemical hapten exposure (TCRdb year 2021). About the study as a whole: Libraries were pooled for sequencing, and per-sample TCR yields varied mainly because of small differences in library volumes within the pool. The study tracked peripheral blood TCR repertoire changes in vivo during primary and secondary sensitization to the hapten diphenylcyclopropenone (DPC) in alopecia patients. For every blood RNA sample, sequencing covered both the TCR alpha and TCR beta chains.

The V and J ends are trimmed by 3 bases and 1 base, leaving 12 bases between them. The CDR3 contains 15 residues, cysteine and phenylalanine counted. Only the CDR3 region is kept as DNA, spanning 45 bases read in frame from base 1. CDR1 LNHNV and CDR2 YYDKDF were looked up in the germline V gene (reference sequence). Regarding this clonotype: Its antigen target is currently unknown. The sample holds no much larger clone one base away, and base qualities are not on file.

Per the publication, the time point label means: healthy volunteer bleed at 2 weeks. Total RNA was isolated from unfractionated whole blood collected in Tempus Blood RNA tubes. Five healthy volunteers acted as controls for TCR sequencing and had blood drawn at day 0, 2 weeks and 6 weeks. Libraries came from RACE. For sequencing, a NextSeq 500 was employed. Library preparation attached unique molecular identifiers to individual cDNA molecules for quantitative, reproducible TCR counting. In the original analysis: A median of around 100,000 TCRs per sample was observed, with a range of about 20,000 to 690,600. V, J and CDR3 annotation of the TCR reads was carried out using the Decombinator software suite. For the PS versus PT1 abundance plots, all samples were subsampled to the same number of TCRs (28,000). TCRs were defined as expanded if absent before sensitization and observed at least eight times at the 2-week time point. The public reads were run again by TCRdb, first through fastp at Q25 and then through MiXCR, and only productive beta chains were kept. Records with the same CDR3 protein are collapsed into one entry carrying the most frequent genes and DNA. For this entry, the V and J calls and clone size follow TCRdb and not the study's own pipeline. This sample lists tens of thousands of distinct CDR3 sequences; 6.5% to 9% were detected once. The top ten clonotypes cover 9.9% of the sample.

The paper as a whole reports these results and caveats: After repeated subsampling, the strength of the expansion versus patch-test correlation and the threshold at which it became significant changed. No change with DPC sensitization was found in the number of TCRs above 1 in 1000 frequency, and no evidence of global repertoire structure alterations was found.

The rearrangement joined TRBV15 to TRBJ1-1; the D gene is unclear. The source material was whole blood. The receptor was isolated from a human donor in good health. Some clones in this sample may be carry-over from other donors' samples. The CDR3 amino acid sequence is: CATSSYLDRNTEAFF. The bases are TGTGCCACCAGCAGTTACCTGGACCGGAACACTGAAGCTTTCTTT.